One and the same sample provided the 2 T cell receptor beta chains below, sequenced in a study of T cells in tumors after PD-1 blockade. Assay: immunoSEQ multiplex PCR; the TCRdb copy retains only in-frame clones and omits some. Of 1,500 to 2,000 clones listed, roughly 80% are singletons. Sequences were derived from tumor tissue, sampled after anti-PD-1 treatment. These receptors were taken from a human donor with basal cell carcinoma.

V and J are TRBV28 and TRBJ1-6; possible D gene TRBD1, 6 bases. The V end lost 3 bases, the J end lost 7 bases, and 19 bases lay between the germline ends. CDR3 length equals 17 residues. From germline, CDR1 is MDHEN and CDR2 SYDVKM. The CDR3: CASSFILQGWENSPLHF. The CDR3 DNA reads as TGTGCCAGCAGTTTCATCCTACAGGGCTGGGAAAATTCACCCCTCCACTTT.

The chain uses TRBV18 and TRBJ1-1, with unresolved D. The CDR3 extends over 13 amino acids. V lost 2 bases and J lost 7, with 11 bases in between. Germline lookup yields CDR1 KGHSH and CDR2 LQKENI. The DNA of the CDR3 is TGTGCCAGCTCACCAAGCGGGGTGGTTGAAGCTTTCTTT. Translated, it gives CASSPSGVVEAFF.